Presented here are 14 T cell receptor beta chains from one specimen sequenced in a study of OX40 agonist ivuxolimab in advanced cancers. Repertoires were generated with immunoSEQ multiplex PCR, while TCRdb's copy carries only in-frame clones and drops some. Of around 30,000 clones in the sample, about 88% are singletons; the top ten hold around a third. This specimen consisted of CD4+ or CD8+ T cells sorted from blood, obtained in a trial of the OX40 agonist ivuxolimab. These receptors were obtained from an adult with an advanced solid tumor such as melanoma, head and neck, liver or kidney cancer.

V gene TRBV5-1 combines with J gene TRBJ2-1; D not certain. Germline V gene sequence: CDR1 SGHRS, CDR2 YFSETQ. The CDR3 contains 14 residues. V gave up 4 bases and J gave up 0 bases, with 8 bases separating them. In DNA, the CDR3 is TGCGCCAGCAGCGTCCCGAGCTCCTACAATGAGCAGTTCTTC. It is translated as CASSVPSSYNEQFF.

This rearrangement joins TRBV29-1 to TRBJ1-1, with a possible D match to TRBD1 (5 bases). This CDR3 comprises 12 residues. Germline CDR1 and CDR2: SQVTM and ANQGSEA. V lost 7 bases to trimming and J lost 0 bases, with 9 bases between them. As DNA, the CDR3 is TGCAGCGGGGGACGGTTGAACACTGAAGCTTTCTTT. Residues: CSGGRLNTEAFF.

This clone was observed a few times. This chain's CDR3 is CASSEEVDGTDTQYF. CDR3 bases: TGTGCCAGCAGTGAAGAAGTCGACGGCACAGATACGCAGTATTTT. This rearrangement joins TRBV6-4 to TRBJ2-3; no reliable D call. The CDR3 runs 15 residues. Trimming cost V 3 bases and J 1 base, with 11 bases left between them. Germline V gene sequence: CDR1 MRHNA, CDR2 SNTAGT.

The chain uses TRBV7-2 and TRBJ1-3; TRBD1 agrees at 8 bases. The CDR3 sequence is 15 residues long. Germline values: CDR1 SGHTA, CDR2 FQGNSA. V dropped 5 bases and J dropped 3; count of bases not matched to a gene: 6. CDR3 DNA sequence: TGTGCCAGCAGCCAAGCAGGGGGCGGTGGAAACACCATATATTTT. Residues: CASSQAGGGGNTIYF.

This chain connects TRBV10-3 to TRBJ1-2, with TRBD1 as a possible D gene (6 bases). CDR1 is ENHRY and CDR2 is SYGVKD in the germline V gene. CDR3 length: 16 amino acids. V was cut by 3 bases and J by 1 base, with 15 bases left in between. The CDR3 region is CAISELADSYNYGYTF. CDR3 bases: TGTGCCATCAGTGAATTAGCGGACAGTTATAACTATGGCTACACCTTC.

The sample holds one count of this clone. The V call is TRBV7-9, the J call TRBJ1-3; TRBD1 matches 7 bases. V lost 4 bases and J lost 0; bases outside the gene matches: 3. The CDR3 totals 15 residues. Germline CDR1 SEHNR, CDR2 FQNEAQ (reference sequence). CDR3 sequence reads: CASSSDRSSGNTIYF. The CDR3 region has the DNA TGTGCCAGCAGCTCGGACAGGTCCTCTGGAAACACCATATATTTT.

This rearrangement joins TRBV19 to TRBJ2-7, with 9 nucleotides matching TRBD2. With 5 bases clipped from V and 5 bases from J, the junction kept 4 bases outside the gene matches. In germline, CDR1 is LNHDA, CDR2 SQIVND (reference sequence). The CDR3 length is 13 residues. The CDR3 region has the DNA TGTGCCAGTAGTCCGTGGACTAGCGACGAGCAGTACTTC. This translates into CASSPWTSDEQYF.

The chain links TRBV4-1 to TRBJ2-7; no reliable D call. Germline CDR1 MGHRA, CDR2 YSYEKL. V shed 0 bases and J shed 0 bases, with 12 bases lying between them. The CDR3 extends over 16 amino acids. The CDR3 region has the DNA TGCGCCAGCAGCCAAGAGTCAACGGCCAGCTCCTACGAGCAGTACTTC. Amino acid sequence: CASSQESTASSYEQYF.

This chain uses TRBV11-2 with TRBJ2-7; 10 positions match TRBD2. V gave up 4 bases and J gave up 3 bases; unmatched junction bases: 6. The CDR3 is 15 amino acids. From germline, CDR1 is SGHAT and CDR2 FQNNGV. The DNA for the CDR3 is TGTGCCAGCAGCTACCTCGCTAGCGGGAGCTACGAGCAGTACTTC. Protein product: CASSYLASGSYEQYF.

The chain joins TRBV27 to TRBJ2-2, with D possibly matching TRBD1 (6 bases). The length of the CDR3 is 18 residues. Germline CDR1 and CDR2: MNHEY and SMNVEV (reference sequence). V gave up 6 bases and J gave up 4 bases, with 24 bases separating them. The CDR3 sequence is CASRPIRSGTRVTGELFF. The CDR3 nucleotides are TGTGCCAGCAGGCCGATTAGGTCCGGGACACGGGTCACCGGGGAGCTGTTTTTT.

This clone has a single count. V gene TRBV11-3 combines with J gene TRBJ2-7; 13 positions match TRBD2. Germline V gives CDR1 SGHNT, CDR2 YENEEA. Trimming took 4 bases from V and 5 from J; bases not matched to a gene: 8. The CDR3 has 16 residues. DNA of the CDR3: TGTGCCAGCAGCTCACGGACTAGCGGGAGCGCCGACGAGCAGTACTTC. It yields the protein CASSSRTSGSADEQYF. Filled out from reference TRBV11-3 and TRBJ2-7, the complete variable domain reads EAGVVQSPRYKIIEKKQPVAFWCNPISGHNTLYWYLQNLGQGPELLIRYENEEAVDDSQLPKDRFSAERLKGVDSTLKIQPAELGDSAVYLCASSSRTSGSADEQYFGPGTRLTVT.

This clone has just one count. The V call is TRBV9, the J call TRBJ2-7; 8 bases are shared with TRBD1. V lost 3 bases and J lost 7; bases outside the gene matches: 9. Germline V gives CDR1 SGDLS, CDR2 YYNGEE. This CDR3 is built from 14 residues. CDR3: CASSADRGGWEQYF. CDR3 sequence (DNA): TGTGCCAGCAGCGCTGACAGGGGTGGATGGGAGCAGTACTTC.

V gene TRBV7-9 combines with J gene TRBJ2-3; TRBD2 agrees at 9 bases. This CDR3 is 16 amino acids long. The junction had 3 bases not matched to a gene; V was cut back by 2 bases and J by 0 bases. The V gene's germline CDR1 is SEHNR and CDR2 FQNEAQ (reference sequence). CDR3 amino acids: CASSLLAGLSTDTQYF. The CDR3 bases are TGTGCCAGCAGCTTACTAGCGGGACTTAGCACAGATACGCAGTATTTT. The variable domain in full, with the rest retrieved from reference TRBV7-9 and TRBJ2-3, is DTGVSQNPRHKITKRGQNVTFRCDPISEHNRLYWYRQTLGQGPEFLTYFQNEAQLEKSRLLSDRFSAERPKGSFSTLEIQRTEQGDSAMYLCASSLLAGLSTDTQYFGPGTRLTVL.

V gene TRBV6-5 combines with J gene TRBJ2-1; D ambiguous. The V end was cut by 8 bases, the J end by 0 bases, with 8 bases between. This CDR3 is built from 13 residues. In germline, CDR1 is MNHEY, CDR2 SVGAGI. The CDR3 nucleotides are TGTGCCAGCGGGATCAGCTCCTACAATGAGCAGTTCTTC. As protein: CASGISSYNEQFF.